This is a list of T cell receptor beta chains from one sample in a study of OX40 agonist ivuxolimab in advanced cancers. Libraries were prepared by immunoSEQ multiplex PCR; TCRdb keeps only in-frame clonotypes and omits some of them. The profile shows under 100,000 clones, 70% to 90% of them singletons. Sequencing used CD4+ or CD8+ T cells sorted from blood, obtained in a trial of the OX40 agonist ivuxolimab. The receptors derive from an adult with an advanced solid tumor such as melanoma, head and neck, liver or kidney cancer. Both conserved end residues are trimmed from each CDR3.

j_call | v_call | cdr3_length | cdr3_aa
TRBJ1-6 | TRBV6-4 | 13 | ASSPQPGQRVPLH
TRBJ1-2 | TRBV6-5 | 12 | ASSYSTGMYGYT
TRBJ1-6 | TRBV19 | 13 | ASRDRGNSHSPLH
TRBJ2-4 | TRBV5-6 | 14 | ASSPTADLAKNIQY
TRBJ1-5 | TRBV30 | 11 | AWSQMSGQPQH
TRBJ1-4 | TRBV6-5 | 13 | ASSPLPGGGEKLF
TRBJ1-2 | TRBV7-9 | 12 | ASSGDGRGYGYT
TRBJ2-2 | TRBV27 | 12 | ASSGTGDTGELF
TRBJ2-2 | TRBV19 | 10 | ASSSGTGELF
TRBJ1-2 | TRBV28 | 11 | ASSIGTGVGYT
TRBJ2-5 | TRBV6-5 | 12 | ASSPFTQVETQY
TRBJ2-4 | TRBV9 | 12 | ASSVGLSKNIQY
TRBJ2-1 | TRBV5-4 | 12 | ASSLDVAGGEQF
TRBJ2-5 | TRBV27 | 11 | ASRRPGYETQY
TRBJ2-1 | TRBV2 | 18 | ASSESLIPRQGPTYNEQF
TRBJ1-1 | TRBV20-1 | 9 | SAFWDTEAF
TRBJ2-3 | TRBV5-1 | 13 | ASSLAGQGLDTQY
TRBJ1-5 | TRBV10-2 | 12 | ASSEPGRDQPQH
TRBJ1-1 | TRBV10-3 | 11 | AISETVNTEAF
TRBJ1-2 | TRBV11-1 | 12 | ASSPWAGPPGYT
TRBJ2-7 | TRBV2 | 10 | ASLLAGGEQY
TRBJ2-3 | TRBV9 | 11 | ASSVGNTDTQY
TRBJ2-7 | TRBV7-6 | 11 | ASSSLQVSEQY
TRBJ1-4 | TRBV9 | 14 | ASSVEAGAPNEKLF
TRBJ2-1 | TRBV4-2 | 16 | ASSQDRFRTSGLNEQF
TRBJ1-1 | TRBV6-5 | 12 | ASSWGQGYTEAF
TRBJ1-2 | TRBV12-5 | 12 | ASGLGTEVDGYT
TRBJ1-2 | TRBV5-1 | 13 | ASSSGTPPSYGYT
TRBJ1-1 | TRBV5-1 | 11 | ASSLLVNTEAF
TRBJ2-2 | TRBV19 | 12 | ASSFVGGDRELF
TRBJ2-3 | TRBV7-8 | 15 | ASSLEAGGPFTDTQY
TRBJ2-4 | TRBV7-3 | 14 | ASSTGGAVGKNIQY
TRBJ1-2 | TRBV20-1 | 8 | SARLVGYT
TRBJ2-7 | TRBV5-1 | 12 | ASSQTGQGYEQY
TRBJ2-7 | TRBV6-6 | 11 | ASSRGRGNEQY
TRBJ1-5 | TRBV2 | 10 | ASRDSNQPQH
TRBJ2-7 | TRBV5-1 | 11 | ASSYQESYEQY